A single sample gave rise to the 17 T cell receptor beta chains below, sequenced in a study of blood T cells in healthy people across ages. Sample-barcoded 5' priming and a J-beta primer mix drove a second PCR of roughly 6 to 12 cycles. From the 5' RACE reads, TCRdb called clonotypes with MiXCR, one entry per CDR3 protein. The table records around 670,000 distinct CDR3 sequences, under 30% of them present only once. The sequencing sample was made of blood. Receptor source: a woman aged 80 or over in good health.

The rearrangement links TRBV10-2 to TRBJ1-2; D is possibly TRBD1 (5 bases). This CDR3 is built from 12 residues. Per the germline V gene, CDR1 is WSHSY and CDR2 is SAAADI. Deletions cut 6 bases from V and 3 bases from J, with 8 bases between. The CDR3 DNA reads as TGCGCCAGCAGAAGGGACGACTATGGCTACACCTTC. Its protein product is CASRRDDYGYTF.

As regards this clonotype: A much bigger clone sits one base away, suggesting this may be a read error. V usage is TRBV6-2 or TRBV6-3 and J usage is TRBJ2-3; D possibly corresponds to TRBD2 (5 bases). The CDR3 extends over 15 amino acids. Germline V CDR1 and CDR2: MNHEY, SVGEGT. The CDR3 loop is CANSPTRTSTDTQYF. The CDR3 bases are TGTGCCAACAGTCCTACCAGGACTAGCACAGATACGCAGTATTTT.

Comments on this clonotype: Compared with germline, one end of the junction differs, possibly owing to a read error. The V call is TRBV10-3, the J call TRBJ1-4; no firm D call. Germline CDR1 and CDR2: ENHRY and SYGVKD. The CDR3 is 15 residues long. CDR3 DNA: TGTGCCATTTCGATTCGGCCAGGACCCAATGAAGAACTGTTTTTT. It codes for CAISIRPGPNEELFF.

V is TRBV6-5 and J is TRBJ2-3; 13 nucleotides line up with TRBD2. V was pared by 8 bases and J by 3 bases, with 5 bases of the junction left unmatched. CDR3 length equals 15 residues. CDR1 is MNHEY, CDR2 SVGAGI, per germline. For the CDR3, the DNA is TGTGCCAGCGGCCTACTAGCGGGGGGGACAGATACGCAGTATTTT. Protein: CASGLLAGGTDTQYF.

A remark on this clonotype: One junction end disagrees with the germline gene, perhaps due to a read error. The rearrangement links TRBV12-3 or TRBV12-4 to TRBJ2-1; 13 bases align to TRBD2. The CDR3 has 18 residues. The CDR3 spells CASSLGLAGLSSYSEQFF. The CDR3 DNA reads TGTGCCAGCAGTTTGGGACTAGCGGGGCTAAGCTCCTACAGTGAGCAGTTCTTC.

By frequency in the sample, this clonotype is medium-sized. The gene calls are TRBV29-1 and TRBJ1-2; possibly TRBD1 for D (6 bases). This CDR3 has 15 residues. CDR1 SQVTM and CDR2 ANQGSEA come from the germline V gene. V lost 3 bases and J 4 bases, leaving 18 bases between the germline ends. As DNA, the CDR3 is TGCAGCGTTGACCAAGGTCTCCGGACAGTCTATGGCTACACCTTC. It specifies CSVDQGLRTVYGYTF.

The table lists this clonotype with many counts. This rearrangement joins TRBV7-6 to TRBJ2-5; 7 positions agree with TRBD1. Germline V gene sequence: CDR1 SGHVS, CDR2 FNYEAQ. The CDR3 covers 14 residues. V was clipped by 2 bases and J by 5 bases; unmatched bases: 5. In DNA, the CDR3 is TGTGCCAGCAGCTTAAGCAGGGGGAAGGAGACCCAGTACTTC. Translated: CASSLSRGKETQYF.

This clonotype showed up many times. This chain links TRBV20-1 with TRBJ2-3; 7 bases align to TRBD1. Germline CDR1 DFQATT, CDR2 SNEGSKA (reference sequence). The CDR3 is 16 residues long. The trim removed 0 bases at V and 7 bases at J, leaving 13 bases unmatched. In DNA form, the CDR3 reads TGCAGTGCTAGAGATGCGGCAGGGGGTTGGGAGAATACGCAGTATTTT. Translation gives CSARDAAGGWENTQYF.

The chain joins TRBV7-2 to TRBJ2-7, with 7 positions matching TRBD1. The V gene end was trimmed by 5 bases and the J gene end by 4 bases; junction bases not matched to a gene: 5. CDR1 and CDR2 from the germline V gene are SGHTA and FQGNSA. This CDR3 is built from 13 residues. For the CDR3, the DNA is TGTGCCAGCAGCACCTCGACAGGGTACGAGCAGTACTTC. This encodes CASSTSTGYEQYF.

The CDR3 protein is CASSQGPPTGELFF. The CDR3 nucleotides read TGCGCCAGCAGCCAAGGACCACCCACCGGGGAGCTGTTTTTT. V is TRBV4-3 and J is TRBJ2-2; D is unclear. V was shortened by 1 base and J by 4 bases, with 7 bases between the two germline ends. This CDR3 spans 14 amino acids. Germline V gene lookup returns CDR1 LGHNA and CDR2 YSLEER.

This clonotype was counted a few times. A clone one base away is much larger, so this may be a read error. The rearrangement joins TRBV4-1 to TRBJ2-7; unclear D gene. CDR1 is MGHRA, CDR2 YSYEKL, per germline. CDR3 length equals 15 residues. DNA for the CDR3: TGCGCCAGCGGCCAAGAAGTCCAGATAACCTACGAGCAGTACTTC. Protein: CASGQEVQITYEQYF.

The V gene is TRBV6-2 or TRBV6-3, the J gene TRBJ2-7; the D is unclear. Between the trimmed V and J ends, which lost 3 bases and 7 bases, there was a span of 16 bases. Germline CDR1 MNHEY, CDR2 SVGEGT. CDR3 length equals 14 residues. In nucleotides, the CDR3 is TGTGCCAGCAGTTATGGCGGAGTGGGGAATGAGCAGTACTTC. It yields the protein CASSYGGVGNEQYF.

Concerning this clonotype itself: A much more abundant neighbour one base away suggests this may be a read error. The chain recombines TRBV6-1 with TRBJ2-3; TRBD2 aligns across 7 bases. CDR1 and CDR2 from the germline V gene are MNHNS and SASEGT. The CDR3 is made up of 14 amino acids. V trimming: 7 bases; J trimming: 5 bases; junction bases outside the gene matches: 9. CDR3 sequence reads: CASIGGGVEDTQYF. The CDR3 nucleotides are TGTGCCAGCATCGGTGGGGGGGTAGAAGATACGCAGTATTTT.

At least ten counts were recorded for this clonotype. This sequence may be a read error, since a much larger clone differs from it by one base. The chain couples TRBV29-1 to TRBJ1-4, with no clear D. The CDR3 runs to 10 residues. CDR1 is SQVTM and CDR2 is ANQGSEA in the germline V gene. In DNA form, the CDR3 reads TGCAGCGTTGAGATTGAAAAACGGTTTTTT. Its translation: CSVEIEKRFF.

The chain couples TRBV2 to TRBJ1-5; possibly TRBD1 for D (5 bases). Germline assignment: CDR1 SNHLY and CDR2 FYNNEI. The CDR3 spans 14 residues. The V end lost 1 base, the J end lost 7 bases, and 11 bases lay between the germline ends. The CDR3 region is CASSEGQGGQPQHF. For the CDR3, the DNA is TGTGCCAGCAGTGAAGGCCAGGGAGGCCAGCCCCAGCATTTT.

This clonotype was seen many times. The V and J genes are TRBV6-6 and TRBJ2-5; D is unclear. Looked up from germline, CDR1 is MNHNY and CDR2 is SVGAGI (reference sequence). Trimming left V 6 bases short and J 2 bases short, with 13 bases between. The CDR3 is made up of 14 amino acids. The DNA for the CDR3 is TGTGCCAGCAGCCGCACCCCGGGTCAAGAGACCCAGTACTTC. Encoded protein: CASSRTPGQETQYF.

This clonotype was detected a few times. This may stem from a read error, because a much larger clone lies one nucleotide away. The rearrangement joins TRBV20-1 to TRBJ2-7; tentative D call: TRBD2 (7 bases). Germline values: CDR1 DFQATT, CDR2 SNEGSKA (reference sequence). This CDR3 has 12 amino acids. Trimming removed 6 bases from V and 6 bases from J, with 15 bases in between. CDR3 nucleotide sequence: TGCAGTGCGCCGTCGGGGGGCGGCGAGCAGTACTTC. This sequence encodes CSAPSGGGEQYF.